This T cell receptor (beta chain) was found in a study of blood T cell repertoires in COVID-19. Study as a whole: The analysed material was cDNA or gDNA that came from T cells, B-cell-depleted T cells, or PBMCs.

The repertoire was sequenced with immunoSEQ multiplex PCR; TCRdb's copy has only in-frame clones and lacks some. In the table there are 150,000 to 200,000 clones, around nine tenths of which are singletons. The CDR3 length is 12 residues. Trimming stripped 2 bases from V and 7 bases from J, with 6 bases between. This chain links TRBV12-3 or TRBV12-4 with TRBJ2-4; D unresolved. Sequencing was done on a sample of peripheral blood. The TCR sequence derives from a man aged 45-65 years with acute or convalescent COVID-19. CDR3 DNA: TGTGCCAGCAGTTTAACAACGAACATTCAGTACTTC. This sequence encodes CASSLTTNIQYF.